These 21 T cell receptor beta chains came from one sample sequenced in a study of tumor-infiltrating lymphocytes in oesophageal squamous cell carcinoma. Via MiXCR, TCRdb re-called the PCR reads, giving one row per CDR3 protein. The sample consists of about 22,000 distinct CDR3 sequences, roughly 32% of them appearing once. The sample comprised esophageal tumor tissue. These receptor sequences come from a female donor with esophageal squamous cell carcinoma.

This clonotype was recorded once. J is TRBJ1-1 and V is TRBV27; D is unresolved. The last part of the DNA fits TRBJ2-3 better; the J call may be wrong. Germline V gives CDR1 MNHEY, CDR2 SMNVEV (reference sequence). The CDR3 runs to 10 residues. CDR3 loop: CASGTDTQYF. The CDR3 DNA is TGTGCCAGCGGAACAGATACGCAGTATTTT.

The rearrangement links TRBV7-9 to TRBJ1-1; D may be TRBD1 (5 bases). The CDR3 consists of 15 residues. Trimming stripped 5 bases from V and 5 bases from J, with 18 bases between. Germline-derived CDR1 and CDR2 are SEHNR and FQNEAQ (reference sequence). The CDR3 DNA is TGTGCCAGCAGCCCAACCGGGACGGGGGGGACTGAAGCTTTCTTT. It encodes CASSPTGTGGTEAFF.

This clonotype was recorded at least ten times. V gene TRBV7-9 combines with J gene TRBJ2-1; 9 bases align to TRBD1. The V segment lost 5 bases and the J segment 10 bases; nucleotides outside the gene matches: 3. The V gene's germline CDR1 is SEHNR and CDR2 FQNEAQ (reference sequence). This CDR3 contains 12 residues. The CDR3: CASSTDRGEQFF. Written as DNA, the CDR3 is TGTGCCAGCAGCACGGACAGGGGCGAGCAGTTCTTC.

The chain is built from TRBV7-9 and TRBJ2-7; D is unclear. The CDR3 runs to 12 residues. The V and J ends lost 5 bases and 3 bases respectively, with 8 bases between them. Looked up from germline, CDR1 is SEHNR and CDR2 is FQNEAQ (reference sequence). This CDR3 is CASSTSNYEQYF. The DNA of the CDR3 is TGTGCCAGCAGCACATCAAACTACGAGCAGTACTTC.

The chain is built from TRBV12-3 or TRBV12-4 and TRBJ1-5, with 11 bases lining up with TRBD1. The CDR3 covers 15 residues. The V and J ends lost 6 bases and 3 bases, in that order; junction bases with no gene match: 4. The CDR3 nucleotides are TGTGCCAGCAGCCAGGGACAGGGGGTCAATCAGCCCCAGCATTTT. Translating gives CASSQGQGVNQPQHF.

This clonotype is medium-sized by share. The chain combines TRBV7-8 with TRBJ2-1; 8 bases are shared with TRBD1. Trimming removed 0 bases from V and 10 bases from J; junction bases left unmatched: 5. This CDR3 region has 14 residues. Germline CDR1 reads SGHVS; CDR2 reads FQNEAQ. CDR3 DNA: TGTGCCAGCAGCTTAGCGTGGACAGGGTCCGAGCAGTTCTTC. Protein: CASSLAWTGSEQFF. Together with reference TRBV7-8 and TRBJ2-1, the CDR3 gives the full variable domain: GAGVSQSPRYKVAKRGQDVALRCDPISGHVSLFWYQQALGQGPEFLTYFQNEAQLDKSGLPSDRFFAERPEGSVSTLKIQRTQQEDSAVYLCASSLAWTGSEQFFGPGTRLTVL.

The rearrangement links TRBV5-1 to TRBJ1-1; D is unclear. The J call may be mistaken, given a closer DNA end match to TRBJ2-2. The germline gives CDR1 SGHRS, CDR2 YFSETQ. This CDR3 spans 15 amino acids. The CDR3 reads CASSPRQVNTGELFF. CDR3 bases: TGCGCCAGCAGCCCTAGGCAGGTGAACACCGGGGAGCTGTTTTTT.

The rearrangement joins TRBV19 to TRBJ1-4; D unresolved. The DNA end favors TRBJ2-2, so the J call may be wrong. Germline V lookup: CDR1 LNHDA, CDR2 SQIVND (reference sequence). This CDR3 is built from 12 residues. The CDR3 DNA is TGTGCCAGTAGTTTGTACGGACGGGAGCTGTTTTTT. Protein product: CASSLYGRELFF.

This clonotype was detected many times. One end of the junction is discordant with germline, which a read error may explain. V gene TRBV10-2 combines with J gene TRBJ2-1; D could derive from TRBD1 or TRBD2 (5 bases each). In germline, CDR1 is WSHSY, CDR2 SAAADI. This CDR3 has 12 residues. CDR3 nucleotides: TGCGCCAGCGGGGACGAAGGGAAAGGGGAGTACTTC. It specifies CASGDEGKGEYF.

As concerns this clonotype: A read error may produce the germline difference seen at one junction end. The J gene is TRBJ1-6, the V gene TRBV7-6, with D unclear. This CDR3 comprises 16 residues. Germline values: CDR1 SGHVS, CDR2 FNYEAQ. DNA of the CDR3: TGTGCCAGCAGCCCCGGACTAGCGGACGAATACAATGAGCAGTACTTT. Protein product: CASSPGLADEYNEQYF.

V is TRBV7-2 and J is TRBJ2-6, with D possibly TRBD2 on 6 matching bases. V was cut by 1 base and J by 0 bases, with 19 bases left in between. Germline lookup yields CDR1 SGHTA and CDR2 FQGNSA. The length of the CDR3 is 20 residues. CDR3 sequence reads: CASSLERPGLLSSGANVLTF. The CDR3 DNA sequence: TGTGCCAGCAGCTTAGAACGACCGGGACTGTTATCCTCTGGGGCCAACGTCCTGACTTTC.

As regards this clonotype: A clone one base away is much larger, so this may be a read error. The chain carries TRBV19 and TRBJ2-5, with 8 positions matching TRBD1. Trimming at V came to 3 bases and at J to 11 bases, leaving 14 bases not matched to a gene. This CDR3 comprises 15 residues. Germline V lookup: CDR1 LNHDA, CDR2 SQIVND (reference sequence). CDR3 residues: CASSISRDRNNEQYF. In nucleotides, the CDR3 is TGTGCCAGTAGTATTAGTCGGGACAGGAACAATGAGCAGTACTTC.

The CDR3 coding sequence is TGTGCCAGCCGCCGACAGGGGAACTACAATGAGCAGTTCTTC. Its protein is CASRRQGNYNEQFF. The chain is built from TRBV12-3 or TRBV12-4 and TRBJ2-7; 8 positions agree with TRBD1. Gene TRBJ2-1 matches the end of the DNA better, so the J call may be wrong. The CDR3 is 14 amino acids.

This clonotype was observed at least ten times. The gene calls are TRBV27 and TRBJ2-7; 14 bases agree with TRBD2. Germline-derived CDR1 and CDR2 are MNHEY and SMNVEV (reference sequence). The CDR3 has 15 amino acids. Trimming removed 2 bases from V and 5 bases from J; junction bases left unmatched: 2. CDR3 in amino acids: CASSLVGLAGDEQYF. The CDR3 bases are TGTGCCAGCAGTTTAGTGGGACTAGCGGGAGACGAGCAGTACTTC.

V gene TRBV5-1 combines with J gene TRBJ1-2, with TRBD1 identical over 7 bases. This CDR3 contains 15 residues. CDR1 and CDR2 from the germline V gene are SGHRS and YFSETQ. V gave up 4 bases and J gave up 4 bases; unmatched junction bases: 10. The CDR3 DNA follows: TGCGCCAGCAGCCCAGGGCAGGGGGTTTCCTATGGCTACACCTTC. Protein sequence: CASSPGQGVSYGYTF.

The genes are TRBV18 and TRBJ2-2; 7 bases align to TRBD1. Germline lookup yields CDR1 KGHSH and CDR2 LQKENI. The CDR3 loop spans 13 amino acids. V shed 3 bases, J shed 6 bases, and the junction held 1 base outside the gene matches. The CDR3 region has the DNA TGTGCCAGCTCACCGGGGACAGCCGGGGAGCTGTTTTTT. It is translated as CASSPGTAGELFF.

J is TRBJ2-4 and V is TRBV2, with D hard to call. Germline V gene data show CDR1 as SNHLY and CDR2 as FYNNEI. V lost 4 bases to trimming and J lost 0 bases, with 13 bases between them. CDR3 length: 16 residues. CDR3 protein: CASSGTGNLAKNIQYF. Written as DNA, the CDR3 is TGTGCCAGCAGTGGTACTGGCAATCTAGCCAAAAACATTCAGTACTTC.

This clonotype is labeled as medium-sized. J is TRBJ2-2 and V is TRBV7-2; weak D call: TRBD2 (6 bases). V lost 2 bases, J lost 7 bases, and 14 bases lay in between. CDR1 SGHTA and CDR2 FQGNSA come from the germline V gene. This CDR3 comprises 15 residues. The CDR3 DNA follows: TGTGCCAGCAGCTTAATGATAGCGGTAATCGGGGAGCTGTTTTTT. As protein: CASSLMIAVIGELFF.

This clonotype has ten or more counts. The chain carries TRBV19 and TRBJ2-3; 10 bases are shared with TRBD2. Unmatched junction bases numbered 9, after V lost 4 bases and J lost 5 bases. The CDR3 has 16 amino acids. Germline V gene sequence: CDR1 LNHDA, CDR2 SQIVND (reference sequence). CDR3 DNA sequence: TGTGCCAGTAGTAAACAGGGACTAGCGAGTATAGATACGCAGTATTTT. It specifies CASSKQGLASIDTQYF.

This clonotype was seen once. The final CDR3 position lacks the conserved phenylalanine or tryptophan, pointing to a likely read error. No DNA is shown, since the ends of the CDR3 on it are uncertain; the CDR3 is the one TCRdb lists. This sequence joins TRBV12-3 or TRBV12-4 and TRBJ2-6. The CDR3 length equals 8 residues, ends included. CDR3 residues: CASRQRSS.

This clonotype came up a few times. The V call is TRBV28, the J call TRBJ2-3; D unclear. The CDR3 extends over 15 amino acids. V dropped 2 bases and J dropped 5 bases, with 14 bases sitting between them. Germline CDR1 and CDR2: MDHEN and SYDVKM. This CDR3 is CASSLIIRVGDTQYF. In DNA form, the CDR3 reads TGTGCCAGCAGTTTAATAATCCGGGTGGGAGATACGCAGTATTTT. Full variable domain (missing parts from reference TRBV28 and TRBJ2-3): DVKVTQSSRYLVKRTGEKVFLECVQDMDHENMFWYRQDPGLGLRLIYFSYDVKMKEKGDIPEGYSVSREKKERFSLILESASTNQTSMYLCASSLIIRVGDTQYFGPGTRLTVL.